These 8 T cell receptor beta chains originate from one sample sequenced in a study of cytomegalovirus exposure and HLA in healthy donors. Primers: 60 Vbeta forward and 13 Jbeta reverse. This table comes from immunoSEQ multiplex PCR, and its TCRdb copy is limited to in-frame clones, with some not included. This sample has about 64,000 clones; about 85% occur once, and the top ten carry about 10%. Sequenced material: PBMCs. These receptors all stem from a female donor in good health and CMV-seronegative.

The rearrangement joins TRBV6-1 to TRBJ2-3, with TRBD2 matching 8 bases. V lost 4 bases, J lost 0 bases, and 6 bases stayed unmatched. CDR1 and CDR2 (germline): MNHNS, SASEGT. This CDR3 has 16 residues. The CDR3 loop is CASSAQAGVSTDTQYF. In DNA form, the CDR3 reads TGTGCCAGCAGTGCGCAAGCGGGGGTTAGCACAGATACGCAGTATTTT.

The V call is TRBV7-9, the J call TRBJ1-5, with 12 bases lining up with TRBD1. Germline V gene data show CDR1 as SEHNR and CDR2 as FQNEAQ (reference sequence). The CDR3 consists of 16 residues. Trimming at V came to 5 bases and at J to 3 bases, leaving 5 bases not matched to a gene. CDR3: CASSPGTGGPNQPQHF. In DNA, the CDR3 is TGTGCCAGCAGCCCAGGGACAGGGGGCCCCAATCAGCCCCAGCATTTT. Together with reference TRBV7-9 and TRBJ1-5, the CDR3 gives the full variable domain: DTGVSQNPRHKITKRGQNVTFRCDPISEHNRLYWYRQTLGQGPEFLTYFQNEAQLEKSRLLSDRFSAERPKGSFSTLEIQRTEQGDSAMYLCASSPGTGGPNQPQHFGDGTRLSIL.

The chain joins TRBV7-9 to TRBJ2-2; 9 nucleotides agree with TRBD1. CDR3 length equals 16 residues. V was pared by 5 bases and J by 4 bases, with 8 bases of the junction left unmatched. Germline V CDR1 and CDR2: SEHNR, FQNEAQ (reference sequence). The CDR3 here is CASSHRDRESTGELFF. The CDR3 nucleotides read TGTGCCAGCAGCCACCGGGACAGGGAGTCCACCGGGGAGCTGTTTTTT.

A single count supports this clone. The rearrangement uses TRBV28 and TRBJ2-5, with 8 bases aligning to TRBD1. The CDR3 consists of 14 residues. The ends lost 5 bases at V and 5 bases at J; junction bases unmatched: 7. The germline gives CDR1 MDHEN, CDR2 SYDVKM. The CDR3 loop is CASSGSDRDETQYF. The CDR3 DNA is TGTGCCAGCAGTGGGTCGGACAGGGACGAGACCCAGTACTTC.

This chain connects TRBV27 to TRBJ2-7; TRBD1 matches at 9 bases. V was pared by 5 bases and J by 2 bases, with 10 bases of the junction left unmatched. The CDR3 loop spans 16 amino acids. Germline CDR1 reads MNHEY; CDR2 reads SMNVEV (reference sequence). CDR3 amino acids: CASSHLGDRATYEQYF. The CDR3 DNA sequence: TGTGCCAGCAGTCACCTCGGGGACAGGGCGACCTACGAGCAGTACTTC.

This sequence joins TRBV5-1 and TRBJ2-3, with 10 bases matching TRBD2. Germline V gene lookup returns CDR1 SGHRS and CDR2 YFSETQ. The CDR3 consists of 17 residues. Losses at the gene ends were 5 bases for V and 2 bases for J; bases not matched to a gene: 11. As DNA, the CDR3 is TGCGCCAGCAGGGGCCCCAGCGGGAGGGCCCCCACAGATACGCAGTATTTT. Its translation is CASRGPSGRAPTDTQYF.

The V and J genes are TRBV25-1 and TRBJ2-1; a weak D match, TRBD1 (6 bases). This CDR3 has 16 residues. Trimming removed 2 bases at V and 7 bases at J, with 18 bases between. The germline V gene encodes CDR1 MGHDK and CDR2 SYGVNS. The CDR3 reads CASSEEDSPPINEQFF. As DNA, the CDR3 is TGTGCCAGCAGTGAAGAGGACAGCCCCCCCATAAATGAGCAGTTCTTC.

CDR3 DNA: TGTGCCAGCTCACCACCTAGCGGGAGTGGAGAGACCCAGTACTTC. It specifies CASSPPSGSGETQYF. The chain links TRBV18 to TRBJ2-5; 9 bases are a match to TRBD2. After removal of 0 bases from V and 4 bases from J, the junction contained 3 bases not matched to a gene. CDR3 length: 15 residues. Germline CDR1 KGHSH, CDR2 LQKENI.